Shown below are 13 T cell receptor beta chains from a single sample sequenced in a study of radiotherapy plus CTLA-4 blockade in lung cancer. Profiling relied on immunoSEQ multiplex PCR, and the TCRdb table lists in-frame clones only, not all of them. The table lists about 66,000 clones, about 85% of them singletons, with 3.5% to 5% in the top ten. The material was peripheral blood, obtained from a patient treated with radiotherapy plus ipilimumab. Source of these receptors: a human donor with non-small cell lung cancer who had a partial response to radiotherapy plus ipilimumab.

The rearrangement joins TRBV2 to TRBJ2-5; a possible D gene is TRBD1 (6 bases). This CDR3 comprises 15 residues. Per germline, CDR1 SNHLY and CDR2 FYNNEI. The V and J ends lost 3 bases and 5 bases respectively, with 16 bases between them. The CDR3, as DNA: TGTGCCAGCAGTGAGACAGGACTGGGTGGGGAGACCCAGTACTTC. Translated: CASSETGLGGETQYF.

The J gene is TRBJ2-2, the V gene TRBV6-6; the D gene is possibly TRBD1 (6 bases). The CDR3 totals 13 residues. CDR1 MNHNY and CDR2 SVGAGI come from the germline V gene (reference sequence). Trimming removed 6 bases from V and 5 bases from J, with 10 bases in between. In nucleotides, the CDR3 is TGTGCCAGCAGACTAGACAGGACCGGGGAGCTGTTTTTT. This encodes CASRLDRTGELFF.

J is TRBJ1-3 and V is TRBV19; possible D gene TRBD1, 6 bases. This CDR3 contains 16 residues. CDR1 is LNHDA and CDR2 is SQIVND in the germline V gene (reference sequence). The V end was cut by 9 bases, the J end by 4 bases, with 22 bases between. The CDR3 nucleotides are TGTGCCAGCATGTCCACCCCCCAGGGGCGAGGAAACACCATATATTTT. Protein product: CASMSTPQGRGNTIYF.

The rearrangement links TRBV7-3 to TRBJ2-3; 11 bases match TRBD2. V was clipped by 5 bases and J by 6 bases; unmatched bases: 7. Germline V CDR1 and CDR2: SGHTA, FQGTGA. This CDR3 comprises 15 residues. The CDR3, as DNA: TGTGCCAGCAGCCTTACTAGCGGGAGAGGGGATACGCAGTATTTT. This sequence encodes CASSLTSGRGDTQYF.

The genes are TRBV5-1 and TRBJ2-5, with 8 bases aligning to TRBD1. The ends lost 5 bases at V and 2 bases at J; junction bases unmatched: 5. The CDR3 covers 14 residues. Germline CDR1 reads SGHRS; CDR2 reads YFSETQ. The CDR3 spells CASRKGTGQETQYF. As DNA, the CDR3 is TGCGCCAGCAGAAAGGGGACAGGTCAAGAGACCCAGTACTTC.

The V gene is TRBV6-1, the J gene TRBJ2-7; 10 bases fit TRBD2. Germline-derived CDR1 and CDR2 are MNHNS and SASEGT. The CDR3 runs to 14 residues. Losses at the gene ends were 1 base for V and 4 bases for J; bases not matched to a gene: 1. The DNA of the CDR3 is TGTGCCAGCAGTGAAGGTAGCGGGAGGTACGAGCAGTACTTC. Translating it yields CASSEGSGRYEQYF.

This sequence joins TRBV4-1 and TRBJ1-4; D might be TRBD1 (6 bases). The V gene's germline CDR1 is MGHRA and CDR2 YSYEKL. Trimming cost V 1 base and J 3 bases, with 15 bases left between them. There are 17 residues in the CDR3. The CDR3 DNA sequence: TGCGCCAGCAGCCAAGGTGCCGTCAGGGGACCTAATGAAAAACTGTTTTTT. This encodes CASSQGAVRGPNEKLFF.

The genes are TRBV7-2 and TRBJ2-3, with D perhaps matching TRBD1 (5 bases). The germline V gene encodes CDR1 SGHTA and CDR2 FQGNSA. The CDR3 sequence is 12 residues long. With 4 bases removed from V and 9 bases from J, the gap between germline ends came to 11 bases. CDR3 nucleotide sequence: TGTGCCAGCAGCTCTTATCAGGGCACGCAGTATTTT. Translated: CASSSYQGTQYF.

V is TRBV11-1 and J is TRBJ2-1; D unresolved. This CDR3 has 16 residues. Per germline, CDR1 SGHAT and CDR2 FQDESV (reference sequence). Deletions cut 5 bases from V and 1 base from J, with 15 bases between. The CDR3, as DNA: TGTGCCAGCAGCATCCACCGCGTGGTGTCCTACAATGAGCAGTTCTTC. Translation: CASSIHRVVSYNEQFF.

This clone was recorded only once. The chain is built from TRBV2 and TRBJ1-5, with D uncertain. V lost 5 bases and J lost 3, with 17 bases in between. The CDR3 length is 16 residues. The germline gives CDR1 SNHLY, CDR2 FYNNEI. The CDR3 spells CASSHPGEWVNQPQHF. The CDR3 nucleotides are TGTGCCAGCAGTCACCCCGGGGAGTGGGTCAATCAGCCCCAGCATTTT.

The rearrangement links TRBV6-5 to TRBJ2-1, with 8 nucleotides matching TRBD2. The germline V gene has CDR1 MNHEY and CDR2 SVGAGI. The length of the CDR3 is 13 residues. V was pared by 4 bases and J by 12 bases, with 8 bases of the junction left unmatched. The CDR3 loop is CASSSPGGDRQFF. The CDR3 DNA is TGTGCCAGCAGTTCCCCCGGGGGGGATAGGCAGTTCTTC.

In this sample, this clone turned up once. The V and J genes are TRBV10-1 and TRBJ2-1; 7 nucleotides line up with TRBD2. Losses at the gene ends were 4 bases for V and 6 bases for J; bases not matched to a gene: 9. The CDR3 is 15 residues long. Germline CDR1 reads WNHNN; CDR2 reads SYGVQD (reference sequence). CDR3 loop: CASSGLREKGNEQFF. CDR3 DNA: TGCGCCAGCAGTGGTTTGCGGGAGAAGGGCAATGAGCAGTTCTTC.

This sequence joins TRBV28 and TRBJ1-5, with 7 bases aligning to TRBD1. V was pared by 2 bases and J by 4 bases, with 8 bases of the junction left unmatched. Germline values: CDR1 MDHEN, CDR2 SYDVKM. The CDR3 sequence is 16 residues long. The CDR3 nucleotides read TGTGCCAGCAGTTTACGGGCCGCCAGGGGGAATCAGCCCCAGCATTTT. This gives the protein CASSLRAARGNQPQHF.